A selection of T cell receptor beta chains follows, all from one sample in a study of shared clonotypes between healthy human individuals. The data were produced by immunoSEQ multiplex PCR, yet TCRdb's version contains in-frame clones alone and is incomplete. The sample has about 490,000 clones; 70% to 85% are singletons. Sample: PBMCs. The receptors stem from a woman aged 40 to 49 in good health. Some clones in this sample may be carry-over from other donors' samples. The CDR3 runs from the conserved cysteine through the conserved F or W. D genes are given only for firm matches. Not every row has a clone size; where given, it reads once, few, many or a size class.

clone size	D gene	V gene	J gene	CDR3 DNA	CDR3 protein
.	.	TRBV5-1	TRBJ2-7	TGCGCCAGCAGCCCGGGGGGACAGCCCTACGAGCAGTACTTC	CASSPGGQPYEQYF
many	.	TRBV14	TRBJ1-3	TGTGCCAGCAGCCAGGCTTTGGGGCGAAACACCATATATTTT	CASSQALGRNTIYF
.	TRBD2	TRBV27	TRBJ2-2	TGTGCCAGCAGCCCCCTCCCACTAGCGAGCACCGGGGAGCTGTTTTTT	CASSPLPLASTGELFF
.	.	TRBV25-1	TRBJ1-2	TGTGCCAGCAGTGAATATACCCTGGGGGGGGGTCGAGATGGCTACACCTTC	CASSEYTLGGGRDGYTF
.	.	TRBV5-4	TRBJ2-5	TGTGCCAGCAGCTTGCGGGGGTTGGAGACCCAGTACTTC	CASSLRGLETQYF
.	TRBD2	TRBV9	TRBJ2-7	TGTGCCAGCAGCGCTGATAGCGGGAGATTCGTCGAGCAGTACTTC	CASSADSGRFVEQYF
.	.	TRBV30	TRBJ2-7	TGTGCCTGGAGTGTACCGCCTTACGAGCAGTACTTC	CAWSVPPYEQYF
once	.	TRBV19	TRBJ1-1	TGTGCCAGTAGTCTTCAGGGGCGAGGGAACACTGAAGCTTTCTTT	CASSLQGRGNTEAFF
once	.	TRBV5-4	TRBJ1-2	TGTGCCAGCAGCTTTGACATGCTCCTATTCTATGGCTACACCTTC	CASSFDMLLFYGYTF
.	.	TRBV30	TRBJ1-1	TGTGCCTGGAGTGCCACAGGGTCCACTGAAGCTTTCTTT	CAWSATGSTEAFF
.	TRBD2	TRBV11-2	TRBJ2-7	TGTGCCAGCAGCCCCTTTTGGCTAGCGGGAGCGGGCGGCCACGAGCAGTACTTC	CASSPFWLAGAGGHEQYF
.	.	TRBV9	TRBJ2-1	TGTGCCAGCAGCGCCCGAGTTTCCTACAATGAGCAGTTCTTC	CASSARVSYNEQFF
.	.	TRBV2	TRBJ1-5	TGTGCCAGCAGTGAAGCAAGTCGCAATCAGCCCCAGCATTTT	CASSEASRNQPQHF
.	.	TRBV5-1	TRBJ1-2	TGCGCCAGCAGCTTGGGGTCCACAGGGAACTATGGCTACACCTTC	CASSLGSTGNYGYTF